One sample yielded the 30 T cell receptor beta chains listed below, sequenced in a study of beta chain features in type 1 diabetes listed by TCRdb under 2018. Broad study findings and their caveats: In all four CD4+ subsets, TCRB CDR3 length was moderately but significantly shorter in type 1 diabetes patients.

Libraries were prepared through the immunoSEQ multiplex PCR assay. The entire amount of isolated RNA was reverse transcribed using the High Capacity cDNA Reverse Transcription Kit, so the sequenced TCRB transcripts were expressed ones. TCRdb stores this immuneACCESS table with in-frame sequences only. Part of the clones is absent; in the studies checked, under half of the shortfall reflects unresolved V genes, and no reason is known for the rest. The sample data list 500,000 to 650,000 clones, and around 12% of these were observed just once. Of the sample, over 0.1% falls within the top ten clones. Their antigen targets remain unknown. What was sequenced was naive CD4+ T cells from blood. The cell subset or site tag for this specimen amounts to: true naive CD4+ T cells. All receptors come from a man aged 25 to 40 with type 1 diabetes.

The chain links TRBV7-2 to TRBJ1-3; D gene unclear. The CDR3 extends over 15 amino acids. Trimming left V 1 base short and J 1 base short, with 8 bases between. From germline, CDR1 is SGHTA and CDR2 FQGNSA. CDR3 nucleotide sequence: TGTGCCAGCAGCTTAGATGGCGTATCTGGAAACACCATATATTTT. Protein sequence: CASSLDGVSGNTIYF.

The chain links TRBV6-6 to TRBJ2-1, with D tentatively TRBD1 or TRBD2 (5 bases each). Germline assignment: CDR1 MNHNY and CDR2 SVGAGI (reference sequence). V was trimmed by 8 bases and J by 5 bases, leaving 13 bases between them. CDR3 length equals 13 residues. DNA of the CDR3: TGTGCCAGCCTCAACGAGGGGAACAATGAGCAGTTCTTC. This encodes CASLNEGNNEQFF.

The chain couples TRBV7-3 to TRBJ2-2, with TRBD1 identical over 10 bases. V was clipped by 2 bases and J by 1 base; unmatched bases: 13. Germline CDR1 is SGHTA and CDR2 is FQGTGA. The CDR3 is made up of 20 amino acids. CDR3 loop: CASSLFRDRGARGNTGELFF. CDR3 nucleotide sequence: TGTGCCAGCAGCTTATTTAGGGACAGGGGCGCTCGGGGGAACACCGGGGAGCTGTTTTTT.

J is TRBJ1-6 and V is TRBV6-1; D call uncertain. Trimming stripped 4 bases from V and 9 bases from J, with 10 bases between. CDR1 and CDR2 (germline): MNHNS, SASEGT. This CDR3 has 13 residues. CDR3 bases: TGTGCCAGCAGTGGATTTCAGAGTTCACCCCTCCACTTT. Translating it yields CASSGFQSSPLHF.

The gene calls are TRBV16 and TRBJ2-7; D is possibly TRBD1 (6 bases). The V end lost 3 bases, the J end lost 3 bases, and 9 bases lay between the germline ends. Per germline, CDR1 KGHSY and CDR2 FQNENV. There are 13 residues in the CDR3. CDR3 in DNA: TGTGCCAGCAGCCACCAGGACAGCTACGAGCAGTACTTC. Amino acids: CASSHQDSYEQYF.

The sample holds one count of this clone. A much more abundant neighbour one base away suggests this may be a read error. This sequence joins TRBV7-2 and TRBJ1-2; TRBD1 might be the D (5 bases). Germline V gives CDR1 SGHTA, CDR2 FQGNSA. Deletions cut 5 bases from V and 4 bases from J, with 8 bases between. The length of the CDR3 is 12 residues. CDR3 protein: CASSPGTYGYTF. CDR3 DNA sequence: TGTGCCAGCAGCCCCGGGACCTATGGCTACACCTTC.

In this sample, this clone turned up a few times. The chain couples TRBV25-1 to TRBJ1-2; D gene ambiguous. The CDR3 has 11 residues. CDR1 MGHDK and CDR2 SYGVNS come from the germline V gene. The ends were cut back, 4 bases at V and 6 bases at J, with 6 bases in the middle. The CDR3 spells CASSGPNGYTF. The DNA of the CDR3 is TGTGCCAGCAGTGGCCCCAATGGCTACACCTTC.

This clone was seen a handful of times. The rearrangement uses TRBV7-9 and TRBJ2-7; 8 bases are a match to TRBD1. Germline lookup yields CDR1 SEHNR and CDR2 FQNEAQ (reference sequence). CDR3 length: 16 residues. The V gene end was trimmed by 5 bases and the J gene end by 2 bases; junction bases not matched to a gene: 11. The CDR3 region is CASSTITGGHPYEQYF. Written as DNA, the CDR3 is TGTGCCAGCAGCACCATAACAGGGGGGCATCCCTACGAGCAGTACTTC.

This chain joins TRBV30 and TRBJ2-1, with D unclear. In germline, CDR1 is GTSNPN, CDR2 SVGIG (reference sequence). The CDR3 has 14 residues. V lost 4 bases and J lost 5, with 15 bases in between. Here the CDR3 reads CAWNLGPANNEQFF. In DNA form, the CDR3 reads TGTGCCTGGAACCTCGGACCGGCAAACAATGAGCAGTTCTTC.

V and J are TRBV7-2 and TRBJ2-7, with 10 bases identical to TRBD1. This CDR3 spans 15 amino acids. CDR1 SGHTA and CDR2 FQGNSA come from the germline V gene. Unmatched junction bases numbered 9, after V lost 2 bases and J lost 8 bases. CDR3 nucleotides: TGTGCCAGCAGCTTAACGGGACAGGGGCCAGATAAGCAGTACTTC. This translates into CASSLTGQGPDKQYF.

This clone came up a few times. The chain employs TRBV6-6 and TRBJ2-7, with 11 bases that match TRBD1. After removal of 4 bases from V and 3 bases from J, the junction contained 5 bases not matched to a gene. Germline V CDR1 and CDR2: MNHNY, SVGAGI (reference sequence). This CDR3 spans 15 amino acids. CDR3 coding DNA: TGTGCCAGCAGTTCTGGGGACAGGGGGTTCTACGAGCAGTACTTC. Translated: CASSSGDRGFYEQYF.

This clone appeared a few times. The CDR3 region is CASSFGTHGNTIYF. DNA for the CDR3: TGTGCCAGCAGTTTCGGGACGCACGGAAACACCATATATTTT. V usage is TRBV6-5 and J usage is TRBJ1-3, with D possibly matching TRBD1 (5 bases). The V end was cut by 4 bases, the J end by 4 bases, with 11 bases between. Looked up from germline, CDR1 is MNHEY and CDR2 is SVGAGI. CDR3 size: 14 residues.

This clone was observed a handful of times. The rearrangement joins TRBV7-2 to TRBJ2-7; D uncertain. The CDR3 has 14 amino acids. From germline, CDR1 is SGHTA and CDR2 FQGNSA. V was trimmed by 1 base and J by 7 bases, leaving 14 bases between them. The DNA for the CDR3 is TGTGCCAGCAGCTTAGTTGGACCCGGTGGGGAGCAGTACTTC. It encodes CASSLVGPGGEQYF.

This clone was found a few times. This sample also contains other DNA sequences that code for the same CDR3. The chain uses TRBV7-2 and TRBJ2-7; TRBD1 might be the D (5 bases). The germline V gene has CDR1 SGHTA and CDR2 FQGNSA. V dropped 1 base and J dropped 3 bases, with 7 bases sitting between them. This CDR3 comprises 13 residues. CDR3 sequence: CASSLGGGYEQYF. The DNA for the CDR3 is TGTGCCAGCAGCTTAGGGGGCGGCTACGAGCAGTACTTC.

This clone occurred a few times. This chain joins TRBV5-6 and TRBJ1-2; weak D call: TRBD1 (5 bases). CDR3 length: 13 amino acids. Trimming removed 4 bases at V and 5 bases at J, with 12 bases between. Germline V gene lookup returns CDR1 SGHDT and CDR2 YYEEEE. The CDR3 here is CASSPTAWYGYTF. CDR3 DNA sequence: TGTGCCAGCAGCCCGACAGCTTGGTATGGCTACACCTTC. Based on the CDR3 plus reference TRBV5-6 and TRBJ1-2, the full variable domain is DAGVTQSPTHLIKTRGQQVTLRCSPKSGHDTVSWYQQALGQGPQFIFQYYEEEERQRGNFPDRFSGHQFPNYSSELNVNALLLGDSALYLCASSPTAWYGYTFGSGTRLTVV.

A few counts support this clone. The V call is TRBV30, the J call TRBJ1-4, with 10 bases identical to TRBD1. After removal of 2 bases from V and 6 bases from J, the junction contained 9 bases not matched to a gene. Germline assignment: CDR1 GTSNPN and CDR2 SVGIG (reference sequence). The CDR3 is made up of 16 amino acids. The CDR3 is CAWSPGQGDSDEKLFF. The CDR3, as DNA: TGTGCCTGGAGTCCCGGACAGGGGGATTCGGATGAAAAACTGTTTTTT.

The J gene is TRBJ1-2, the V gene TRBV11-2, with 7 bases fitting TRBD1. CDR3 length: 15 amino acids. CDR1 SGHAT and CDR2 FQNNGV come from the germline V gene. Germline trimming cut 4 bases from V and 4 bases from J; bases unmatched to any gene: 9. CDR3 nucleotide sequence: TGTGCCAGCAGCTCCGCTGGGACAGCGGGCTATGGCTACACCTTC. As protein: CASSSAGTAGYGYTF.

The table lists this clone with a few counts. The chain recombines TRBV7-9 with TRBJ1-1; TRBD1 matches 8 bases. The CDR3 totals 15 residues. CDR1 is SEHNR, CDR2 FQNEAQ, per germline (reference sequence). The ends lost 5 bases at V and 1 base at J; junction bases unmatched: 6. Written as DNA, the CDR3 is TGTGCCAGCAGCACCGGACAGGGCCAGAACACTGAAGCTTTCTTT. Translating gives CASSTGQGQNTEAFF.

In this sample, this clone turned up a few times. V and J are TRBV9 and TRBJ1-2; 7 bases match TRBD1. The CDR3 spans 16 residues. Trimming took 4 bases from V and 6 from J; bases not matched to a gene: 15. Germline CDR1 SGDLS, CDR2 YYNGEE. The CDR3 sequence: CASSYRRDSGLDGYTF. Written as DNA, the CDR3 is TGTGCCAGCAGCTACCGGAGGGACAGTGGATTGGATGGCTACACCTTC.

The V and J genes are TRBV7-2 and TRBJ2-5, with 10 bases identical to TRBD1. The germline gives CDR1 SGHTA, CDR2 FQGNSA. The junction had 5 bases not matched to a gene; V was cut back by 5 bases and J by 5 bases. The CDR3 has 14 residues. The DNA for the CDR3 is TGTGCCAGCAGCCCGGGACAGGGGAGCGAGACCCAGTACTTC. Protein: CASSPGQGSETQYF.

The chain recombines TRBV7-2 with TRBJ1-5, with a tentative D call TRBD1 (5 bases). V lost 5 bases and J 3 bases, leaving 11 bases between the germline ends. The CDR3 is made up of 14 amino acids. CDR1 is SGHTA, CDR2 FQGNSA, per germline. The CDR3 is CASSEAGYNQPQHF. CDR3 in DNA: TGTGCCAGCAGCGAGGCAGGGTACAATCAGCCCCAGCATTTT.

The CDR3 sequence: CASRGTGGEQFF. The CDR3 nucleotides are TGTGCCAGCAGGGGGACAGGGGGTGAGCAGTTCTTC. The rearrangement uses TRBV2 and TRBJ2-1; TRBD1 matches 11 bases. The CDR3 totals 12 residues. Germline values: CDR1 SNHLY, CDR2 FYNNEI. V lost 6 bases and J lost 9; bases outside the gene matches: 1.

V gene TRBV19 combines with J gene TRBJ2-5; D gene ambiguous. The CDR3 loop spans 12 amino acids. V lost 2 bases and J lost 5, with 6 bases in between. Germline values: CDR1 LNHDA, CDR2 SQIVND (reference sequence). The CDR3 sequence: CASSIRAETQYF. CDR3 coding DNA: TGTGCCAGTAGTATAAGAGCGGAGACCCAGTACTTC.

The chain has TRBV10-3 and TRBJ1-2; 7 bases fit TRBD1. The germline gives CDR1 ENHRY, CDR2 SYGVKD. The CDR3 covers 14 residues. J was trimmed by 0 bases and V by 6 bases; bases with no gene match: 4. DNA for the CDR3: TGTGCCATCAGCCACGGGACAGCTAACTATGGCTACACCTTC. It codes for CAISHGTANYGYTF.

The chain couples TRBV9 to TRBJ2-7; no clear D. Trimming pared 5 bases from V and 0 bases from J, leaving 12 bases between. CDR3 length: 14 residues. CDR1 and CDR2 (germline): SGDLS, YYNGEE. Here the CDR3 DNA reads TGTGCCAGCAGTGCTCATCAGGACTCCTACGAGCAGTACTTC. It encodes CASSAHQDSYEQYF.

The sample holds a few counts of this clone. CDR3 residues: CASSTDRDNNEQFF. CDR3 in DNA: TGTGCCAGCAGCACGGACAGGGACAACAATGAGCAGTTCTTC. V usage is TRBV7-9 and J usage is TRBJ2-1; 8 bases agree with TRBD1. Per the germline V gene, CDR1 is SEHNR and CDR2 is FQNEAQ (reference sequence). The junction had 5 bases not matched to a gene; V was cut back by 5 bases and J by 5 bases. The CDR3 contains 14 residues.

This clone was seen more than once but under ten times. V is TRBV18 and J is TRBJ2-2, with D possibly matching TRBD1 (6 bases). From germline, CDR1 is KGHSH and CDR2 LQKENI. Deletions cut 6 bases from V and 2 bases from J, with 7 bases between. CDR3 length: 13 amino acids. The chain's CDR3 is CASSDRNTGELFF. As DNA, the CDR3 is TGTGCCAGCTCGGACAGAAACACCGGGGAGCTGTTTTTT.

Only one count was recorded for this clone. The same CDR3 also results from other DNA sequences found in this sample. The V call is TRBV7-2, the J call TRBJ2-7; D gene uncertain. This CDR3 is 13 amino acids long. Per germline, CDR1 SGHTA and CDR2 FQGNSA. V lost 0 bases and J lost 3, with 6 bases in between. The CDR3 spells CASSLAHGYEQYF. As DNA, the CDR3 is TGTGCCAGCAGCTTAGCGCACGGCTACGAGCAGTACTTC. Filled out from reference TRBV7-2 and TRBJ2-7, the complete variable domain reads GAGVSQSPSNKVTEKGKDVELRCDPISGHTALYWYRQSLGQGLEFLIYFQGNSAPDKSGLPSDRFSAERTGGSVSTLTIQRTQQEDSAVYLCASSLAHGYEQYFGPGTRLTVT.

The rearrangement links TRBV30 to TRBJ1-2; no reliable D call. The ends were cut back, 0 bases at V and 6 bases at J, with 11 bases in the middle. Germline V gene data show CDR1 as GTSNPN and CDR2 as SVGIG (reference sequence). The CDR3 runs to 13 residues. DNA for the CDR3: TGTGCCTGGAGTGTATCGCAGAAACATGGCTACACCTTC. This sequence encodes CAWSVSQKHGYTF.

The chain employs TRBV2 and TRBJ2-3; maybe TRBD2 (5 bases). Germline values: CDR1 SNHLY, CDR2 FYNNEI. The V and J ends lost 10 bases and 5 bases respectively, with 22 bases between them. The CDR3 totals 15 residues. For the CDR3, the DNA is TGTGCCATATTTCGGACTGCCGGGAATCGAGATACGCAGTATTTT. Its protein is CAIFRTAGNRDTQYF.